This TCR beta chain stems from a study of regulatory T cells in long-lasting Graves disease. The V segment lost 5 bases and the J segment 6 bases; nucleotides outside the gene matches: 14. Germline CDR1 is SGHAT and CDR2 is FQNNGV. CDR3 length equals 16 residues. HTBI primers from iRepertoire and Arm-PCR of CDR3 regions yielded the TCR beta libraries. Via MiXCR, TCRdb re-called the multiplex PCR reads, giving one row per CDR3 protein. The table has hundreds of thousands of distinct CDR3 sequences, about 15% seen once. Time point noted: newly diagnosed GD, antithyroid drugs for less than 3 months. PBMCs provided the RNA from which the TCR library was made. This clonotype has ten or more counts. In addition, the sample was reused for a study of T cells in Graves' hyperthyroidism and ophthalmopathy. That study reports: Patients were excluded for uncontrolled infection, other autoimmune disease, pregnancy or lactation.

The chain links TRBV11-2 to TRBJ2-5; 8 bases are shared with TRBD1. The clonotype originates from a woman aged 40 to 50 with Graves disease. The material was peripheral blood mononuclear cells (PBMCs), obtained at new diagnosis, from a patient treated with antithyroid drugs. CDR3 DNA: TGTGCCAGCAGCGATTTATGGGCAGGGGGCGAGAAGACCCAGTACTTC. This translates into CASSDLWAGGEKTQYF.